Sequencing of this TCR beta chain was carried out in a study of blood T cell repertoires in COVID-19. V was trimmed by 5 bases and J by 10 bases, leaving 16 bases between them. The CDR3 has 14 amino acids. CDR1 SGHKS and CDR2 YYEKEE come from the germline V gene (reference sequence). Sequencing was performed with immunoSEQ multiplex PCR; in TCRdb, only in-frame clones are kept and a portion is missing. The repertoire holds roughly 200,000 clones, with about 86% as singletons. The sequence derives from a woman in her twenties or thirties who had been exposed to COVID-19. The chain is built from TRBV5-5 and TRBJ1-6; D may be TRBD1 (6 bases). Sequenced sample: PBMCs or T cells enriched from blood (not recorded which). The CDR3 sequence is CASRQQGVASPLHF. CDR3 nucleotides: TGTGCCAGCAGACAACAGGGAGTTGCCTCACCCCTCCACTTT.